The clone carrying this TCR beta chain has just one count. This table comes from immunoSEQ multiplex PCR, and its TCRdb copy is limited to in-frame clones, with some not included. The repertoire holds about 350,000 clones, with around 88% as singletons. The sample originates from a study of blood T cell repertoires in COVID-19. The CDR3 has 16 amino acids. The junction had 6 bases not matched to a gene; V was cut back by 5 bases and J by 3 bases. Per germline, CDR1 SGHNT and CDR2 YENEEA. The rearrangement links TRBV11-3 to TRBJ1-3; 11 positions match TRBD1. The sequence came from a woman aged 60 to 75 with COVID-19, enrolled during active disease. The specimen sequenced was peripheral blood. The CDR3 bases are TGTGCCAGCAGCGGACAGGGGGCTACGTTTGGAAACACCATATATTTT. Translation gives CASSGQGATFGNTIYF.